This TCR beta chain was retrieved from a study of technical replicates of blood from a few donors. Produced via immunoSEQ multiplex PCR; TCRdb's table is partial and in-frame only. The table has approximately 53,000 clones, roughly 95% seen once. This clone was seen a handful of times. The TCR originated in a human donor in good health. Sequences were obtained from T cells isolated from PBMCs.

CDR3 coding DNA: TGCGCCAGCAGCTTGATCGGGGGGTTGAGCACTGAAGCTTTCTTT. This gives the protein CASSLIGGLSTEAFF. The V gene is TRBV5-1, the J gene TRBJ1-1, with TRBD1 as a possible D gene (5 bases). This CDR3 has 15 amino acids. The germline gives CDR1 SGHRS, CDR2 YFSETQ. Trimming pared 1 base from V and 4 bases from J, leaving 14 bases between.